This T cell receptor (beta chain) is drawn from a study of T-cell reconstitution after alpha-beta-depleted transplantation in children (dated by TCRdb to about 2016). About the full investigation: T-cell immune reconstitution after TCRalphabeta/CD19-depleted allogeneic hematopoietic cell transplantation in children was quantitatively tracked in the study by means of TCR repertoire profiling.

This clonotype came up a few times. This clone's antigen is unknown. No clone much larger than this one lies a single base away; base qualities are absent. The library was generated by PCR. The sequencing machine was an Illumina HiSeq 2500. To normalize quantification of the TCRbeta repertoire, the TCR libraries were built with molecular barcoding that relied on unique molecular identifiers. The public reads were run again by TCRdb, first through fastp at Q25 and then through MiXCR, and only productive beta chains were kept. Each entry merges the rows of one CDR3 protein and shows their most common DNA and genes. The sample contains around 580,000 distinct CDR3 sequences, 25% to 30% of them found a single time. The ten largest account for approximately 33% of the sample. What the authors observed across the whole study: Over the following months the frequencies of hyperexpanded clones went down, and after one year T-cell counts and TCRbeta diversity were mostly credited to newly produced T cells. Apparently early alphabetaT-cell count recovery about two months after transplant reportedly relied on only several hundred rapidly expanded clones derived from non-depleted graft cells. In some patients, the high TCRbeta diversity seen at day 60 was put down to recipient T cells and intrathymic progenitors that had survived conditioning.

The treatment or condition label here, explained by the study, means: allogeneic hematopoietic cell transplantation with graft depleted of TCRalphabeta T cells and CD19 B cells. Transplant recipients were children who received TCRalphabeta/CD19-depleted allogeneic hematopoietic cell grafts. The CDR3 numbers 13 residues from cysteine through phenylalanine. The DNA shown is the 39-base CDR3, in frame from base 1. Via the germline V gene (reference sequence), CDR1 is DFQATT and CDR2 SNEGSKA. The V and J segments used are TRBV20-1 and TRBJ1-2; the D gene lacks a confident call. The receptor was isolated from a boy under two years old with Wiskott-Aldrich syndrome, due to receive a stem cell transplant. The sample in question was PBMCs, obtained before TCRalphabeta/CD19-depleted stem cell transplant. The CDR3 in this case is CSLGRELDYGYTF. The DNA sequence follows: TGCAGCCTAGGGAGGGAATTAGACTATGGCTACACCTTC.